The rows below give T cell receptor beta chains drawn from one sample of a study of T cells in Graves' hyperthyroidism and ophthalmopathy. TCRdb ran MiXCR on the multiplex PCR reads and lists one entry per CDR3 protein. The sample lists roughly 380,000 distinct CDR3 sequences, approximately 14% occurring once. Sequenced input: blood. The receptors shown here come from a woman aged 60-70 years with Graves' hyperthyroidism. Each CDR3 is given with its conserved first and last residue. Each record gives: V gene, CDR3 protein.

>TRBV6-5
CASSYSNRRPTDTQYF
>TRBV19
CASSIPGQSIYGYTF
>TRBV12-3/TRBV12-4
CASSPYGGRAYEQYF
>TRBV12-3/TRBV12-4
CASSFYGQGADTQYF
>TRBV2
CASTGTSGRRGSGLADTQYF
>TRBV30
CAWGPRETQYF
>TRBV3-1
CASSQVPGAYEQYF
>TRBV11-2
CASSLDRNEQFF
>TRBV5-6
CASSSPSGTAHYGYTF
>TRBV2
CASQAGVLGILRRHEQYF
>TRBV7-8
CASSQSHPLANYGYTF
>TRBV7-2
CASSPRSGTGSYEQYF
>TRBV14
CASSQVRYISGNTIYF
>TRBV27
CASSLTPPTSGRARSYNEQFF
>TRBV12-3/TRBV12-4
CASRQQNLGGELFF
>TRBV2
CASSSGTGLNTEAFF
>TRBV12-3/TRBV12-4
CASSKTGISIQYF
>TRBV5-1
CASSPDGVYGYTF
>TRBV20-1
CSALLAGGLTSTDTQYF
>TRBV18
CASSPVQGGDQPQHF
>TRBV3-1
CASSSSGTSGSNEQFF
>TRBV15
CATSNNQLRAEAFF
>TRBV20-1
CSADGRGNQPQHF
>TRBV5-1
CASQGAMNSYEQYF
>TRBV4-1
CASSRGESNARSYNEQFF
>TRBV28
CASREAGTASATYFYGYTF
>TRBV3-1
CASSHAGEEQFF
>TRBV5-1
CASSLAVWGSGNAF
>TRBV12-3/TRBV12-4
CASGPGFGNQPQHF
>TRBV10-3
CAISELGRSYEQYF
>TRBV19
CASSASQGAYEQYF
>TRBV6-2/TRBV6-3
CASRGTGSLRETQYF
>TRBV19
CASSMTSSTDTQYF
>TRBV6-1
CASNSWGLAASNEQFF
>TRBV6-1
CASRIDRGYGYTF
>TRBV3-1
CASSQIWTDNEQFF
>TRBV30
CAWGTEAFF
>TRBV12-3/TRBV12-4
CASSSLAGGNSEQFF
>TRBV3-1
CASSQGQSNYGYTF
>TRBV20-1
CSAPQTGLGNEQFF
>TRBV6-1
CASSEIAGAAYEQYF
>TRBV20-1
CSARTSGRWPYRDEQFF
>TRBV11-2
CASSQTGLNTEAFF
>TRBV24-1
CATSGPGLPEGTDTQYF
>TRBV19
CAIGQASTDTQYF
>TRBV28
CASVAPIGNLAGNTDTQYF
>TRBV28
CASSLPSGSPHTGELFF
>TRBV5-1
CASRKAGANTGELFF
>TRBV20-1
CSAGRGQGNEQFF